This TCR beta chain appears in the sequencing data of a study of T cells in localized non-small cell lung cancer. Study outcomes and limitations: Among the top 100 tumor clones, a median 57 appeared in adjacent lung. The greatest T cell clonality was found in uninvolved adjacent lung (higher than in tumor). Sequence data derive from only one tumor region, so heterogeneity remains possible.

This CDR3 region has 13 residues. Trimming left V 4 bases short and J 5 bases short, with 11 bases between. The germline gives CDR1 LNHDA, CDR2 SQIVND (reference sequence). This clone has more than one count but fewer than ten. Its target is unknown. Some clones are missing from TCRdb's copy, which holds only in-frame ones; the method was immunoSEQ multiplex PCR. The table shows approximately 76,000 clones, with more than 70% occurring only once. The source of this sequence is a female donor at least 60 years old with stage I lung adenocarcinoma. The rearrangement joins TRBV19 to TRBJ1-2, with TRBD1 as a possible D gene (5 bases). The sample consisted of peripheral blood, taken before any cancer treatment. CDR3 residues: CASSTITGYGYTF. CDR3 nucleotides: TGTGCCAGTAGTACCATAACAGGTTATGGCTACACCTTC. Supplemented by reference TRBV19 and TRBJ1-2, the full variable domain reads DGGITQSPKYLFRKEGQNVTLSCEQNLNHDAMYWYRQDPGQGLRLIYYSQIVNDFQKGDIAEGYSVSREKKESFPLTVTSAQKNPTAFYLCASSTITGYGYTFGSGTRLTVV.